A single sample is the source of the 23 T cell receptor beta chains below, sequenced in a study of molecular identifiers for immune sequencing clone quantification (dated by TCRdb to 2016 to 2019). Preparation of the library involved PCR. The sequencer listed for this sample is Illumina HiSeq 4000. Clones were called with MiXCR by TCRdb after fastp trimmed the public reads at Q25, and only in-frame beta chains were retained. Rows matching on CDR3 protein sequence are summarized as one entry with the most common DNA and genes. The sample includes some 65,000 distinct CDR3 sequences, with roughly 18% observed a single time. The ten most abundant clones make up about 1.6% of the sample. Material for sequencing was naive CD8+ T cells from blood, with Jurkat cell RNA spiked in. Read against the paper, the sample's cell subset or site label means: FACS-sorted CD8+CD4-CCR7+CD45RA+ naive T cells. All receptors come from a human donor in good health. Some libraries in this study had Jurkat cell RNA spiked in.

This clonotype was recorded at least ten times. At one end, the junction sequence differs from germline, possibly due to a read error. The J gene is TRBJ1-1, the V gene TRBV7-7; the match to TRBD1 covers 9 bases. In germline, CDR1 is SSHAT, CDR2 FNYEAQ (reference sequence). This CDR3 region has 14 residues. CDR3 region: CASSPGTGTFEAFF. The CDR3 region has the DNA TGTGCTAGCAGCCCCGGGACAGGGACTTTTGAAGCTTTCTTT.

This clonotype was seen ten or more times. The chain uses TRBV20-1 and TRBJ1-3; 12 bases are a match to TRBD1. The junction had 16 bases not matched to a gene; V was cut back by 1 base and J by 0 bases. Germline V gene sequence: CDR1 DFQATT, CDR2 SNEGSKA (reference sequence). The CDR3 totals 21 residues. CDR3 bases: TGCAGTGCTAGAGGGTTTGGCGGGACAGGGGGCCAACCAGACTCTGGAAACACCATATATTTT. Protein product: CSARGFGGTGGQPDSGNTIYF.

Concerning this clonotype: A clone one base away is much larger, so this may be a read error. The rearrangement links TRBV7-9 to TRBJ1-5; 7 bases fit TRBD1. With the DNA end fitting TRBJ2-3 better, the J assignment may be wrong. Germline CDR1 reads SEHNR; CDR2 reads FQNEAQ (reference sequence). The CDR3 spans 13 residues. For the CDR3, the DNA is TGTGCCAGCAGCTTAGAGGGGGCGCAGCCCCAGTATTTT. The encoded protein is CASSLEGAQPQYF.

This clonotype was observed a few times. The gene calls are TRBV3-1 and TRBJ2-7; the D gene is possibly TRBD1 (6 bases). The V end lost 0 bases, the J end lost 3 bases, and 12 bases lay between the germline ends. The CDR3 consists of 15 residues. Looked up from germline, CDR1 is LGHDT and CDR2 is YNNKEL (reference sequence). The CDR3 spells CASSQENRVIYEQYF. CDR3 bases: TGTGCCAGCAGCCAAGAGAACAGGGTGATCTACGAGCAGTACTTC.

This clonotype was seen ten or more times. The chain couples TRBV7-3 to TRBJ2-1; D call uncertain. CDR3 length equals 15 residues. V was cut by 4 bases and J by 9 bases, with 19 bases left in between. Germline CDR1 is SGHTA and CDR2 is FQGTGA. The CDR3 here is CASSWLAEKGGEQFF. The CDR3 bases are TGTGCCAGCAGCTGGTTAGCCGAGAAGGGCGGTGAGCAGTTCTTC.

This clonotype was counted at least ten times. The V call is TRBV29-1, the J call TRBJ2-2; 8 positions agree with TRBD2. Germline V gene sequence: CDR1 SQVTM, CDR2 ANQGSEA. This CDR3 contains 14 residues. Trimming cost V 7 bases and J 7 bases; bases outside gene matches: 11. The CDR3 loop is CSALGTSGGGELFF. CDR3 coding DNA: TGCAGCGCCCTAGGCACTAGCGGAGGCGGGGAGCTGTTTTTT.

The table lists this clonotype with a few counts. The CDR3 coding sequence is TGTGCCAGCAGTCCCGGACACGATCTGAAAGCTTTCTTT. Protein: CASSPGHDLKAFF. The chain joins TRBV6-5 to TRBJ1-1; TRBD1 might be the D (5 bases). CDR1 and CDR2 (germline): MNHEY, SVGAGI. The CDR3 sequence is 13 residues long. Trimming cost V 5 bases and J 9 bases, with 16 bases left between them.

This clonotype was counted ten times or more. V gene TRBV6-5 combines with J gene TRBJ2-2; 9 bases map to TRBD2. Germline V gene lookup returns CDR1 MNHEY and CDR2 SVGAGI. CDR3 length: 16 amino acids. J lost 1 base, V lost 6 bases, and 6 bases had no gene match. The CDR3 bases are TGTGCCAGCAGCAGAGGACTAGCGCAGAACACCGGGGAGCTGTTTTTT. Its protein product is CASSRGLAQNTGELFF.

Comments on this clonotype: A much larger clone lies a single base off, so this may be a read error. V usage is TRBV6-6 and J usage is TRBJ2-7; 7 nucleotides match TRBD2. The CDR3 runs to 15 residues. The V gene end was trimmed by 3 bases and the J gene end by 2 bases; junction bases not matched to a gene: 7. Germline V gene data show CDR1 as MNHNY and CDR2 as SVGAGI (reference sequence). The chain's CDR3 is CASSYFLADPYEQYF. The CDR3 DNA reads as TGTGCCAGCAGTTATTTCCTAGCGGACCCCTACGAGCAGTACTTC.

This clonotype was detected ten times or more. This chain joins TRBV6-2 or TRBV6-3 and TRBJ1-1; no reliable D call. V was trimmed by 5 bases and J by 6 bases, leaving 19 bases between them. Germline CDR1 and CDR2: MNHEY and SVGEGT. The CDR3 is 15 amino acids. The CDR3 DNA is TGTGCCAGCAGTCAAAGCCGGGGTCTCTGGCCTGAAGCTTTCTTT. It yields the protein CASSQSRGLWPEAFF.

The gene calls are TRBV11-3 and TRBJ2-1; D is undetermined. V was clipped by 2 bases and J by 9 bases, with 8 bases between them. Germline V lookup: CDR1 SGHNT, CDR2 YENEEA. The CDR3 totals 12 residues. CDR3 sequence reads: CASSLSWSEQFF. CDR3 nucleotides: TGTGCCAGCAGCTTAAGTTGGAGTGAGCAGTTCTTC.

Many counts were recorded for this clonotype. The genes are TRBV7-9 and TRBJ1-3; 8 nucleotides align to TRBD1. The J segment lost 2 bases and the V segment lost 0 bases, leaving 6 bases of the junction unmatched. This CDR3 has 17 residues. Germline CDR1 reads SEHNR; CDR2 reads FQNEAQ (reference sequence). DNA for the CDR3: TGTGCCAGCAGCTTAGCGTTTCAGGGGGCGCCTGGAAACACCATATATTTT. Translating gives CASSLAFQGAPGNTIYF.

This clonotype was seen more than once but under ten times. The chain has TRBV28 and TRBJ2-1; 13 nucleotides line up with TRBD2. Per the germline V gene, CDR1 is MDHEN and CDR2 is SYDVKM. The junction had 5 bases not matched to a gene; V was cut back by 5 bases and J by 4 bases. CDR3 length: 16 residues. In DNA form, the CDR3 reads TGTGCCAGCAGTCCCAGGACTAGCGGGAGTTACAATGAGCAGTTCTTC. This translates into CASSPRTSGSYNEQFF.

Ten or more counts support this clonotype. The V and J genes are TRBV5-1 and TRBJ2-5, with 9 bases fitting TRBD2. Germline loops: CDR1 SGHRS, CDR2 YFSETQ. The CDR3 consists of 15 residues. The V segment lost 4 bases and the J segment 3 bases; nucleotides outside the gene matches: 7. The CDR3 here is CASSPGIAGEETQYF. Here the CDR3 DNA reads TGCGCCAGCAGCCCCGGAATAGCGGGAGAAGAGACCCAGTACTTC.

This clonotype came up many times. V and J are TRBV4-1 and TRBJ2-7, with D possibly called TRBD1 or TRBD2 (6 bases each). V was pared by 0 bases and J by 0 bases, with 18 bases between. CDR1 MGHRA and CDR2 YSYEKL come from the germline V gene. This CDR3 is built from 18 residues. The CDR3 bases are TGCGCCAGCAGCCAAGAGAGGCTTGGGAGGACAGCCTCCTACGAGCAGTACTTC. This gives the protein CASSQERLGRTASYEQYF.

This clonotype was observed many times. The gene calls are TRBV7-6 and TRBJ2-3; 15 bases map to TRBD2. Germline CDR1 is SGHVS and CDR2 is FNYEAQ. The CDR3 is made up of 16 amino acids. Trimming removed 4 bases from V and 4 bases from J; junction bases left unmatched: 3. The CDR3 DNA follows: TGTGCCAGCAGCTCGGGACTAGCGGGAGGACCAGATACGCAGTATTTT. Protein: CASSSGLAGGPDTQYF.

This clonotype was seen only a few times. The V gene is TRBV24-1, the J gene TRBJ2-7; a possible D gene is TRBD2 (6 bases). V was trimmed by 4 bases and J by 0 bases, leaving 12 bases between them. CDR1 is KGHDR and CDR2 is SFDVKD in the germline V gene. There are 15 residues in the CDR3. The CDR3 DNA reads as TGTGCCACCAGTGAGACCGGGACTGGCTCCTACGAGCAGTACTTC. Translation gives CATSETGTGSYEQYF.

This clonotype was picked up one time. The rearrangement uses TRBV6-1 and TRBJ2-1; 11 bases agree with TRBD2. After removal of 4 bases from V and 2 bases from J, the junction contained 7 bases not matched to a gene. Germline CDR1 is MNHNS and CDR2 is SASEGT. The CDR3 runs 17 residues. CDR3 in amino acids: CASSVGRLAGTYNEQFF. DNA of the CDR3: TGTGCCAGCAGTGTCGGCAGACTAGCGGGAACCTACAATGAGCAGTTCTTC.

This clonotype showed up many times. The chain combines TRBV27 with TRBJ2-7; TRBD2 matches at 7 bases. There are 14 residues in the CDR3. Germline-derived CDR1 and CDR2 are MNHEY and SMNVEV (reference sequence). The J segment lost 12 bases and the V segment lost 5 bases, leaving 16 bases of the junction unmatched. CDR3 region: CASSRHPGGLEPYF. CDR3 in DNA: TGTGCCAGCAGTAGGCACCCGGGAGGCCTAGAACCGTACTTC.

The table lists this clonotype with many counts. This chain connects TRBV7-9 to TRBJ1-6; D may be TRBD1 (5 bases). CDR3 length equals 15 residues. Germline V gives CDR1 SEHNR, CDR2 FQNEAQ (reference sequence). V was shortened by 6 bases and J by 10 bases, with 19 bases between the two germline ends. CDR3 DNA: TGTGCCAGCAGTCCTGTTTTGGGGGGTCGCTCACCCCTCCACTTT. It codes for CASSPVLGGRSPLHF.

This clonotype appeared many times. The CDR3 is CASSLAPGTSGRVDSYEQYF. In DNA form, the CDR3 reads TGTGCCAGCAGCCTCGCGCCCGGGACTAGCGGGAGGGTTGACTCCTACGAGCAGTACTTC. The chain recombines TRBV11-2 with TRBJ2-7; 16 bases agree with TRBD2. From germline, CDR1 is SGHAT and CDR2 FQNNGV. V lost 5 bases to trimming and J lost 0 bases; unmatched junction nucleotides: 13. This CDR3 has 20 residues.

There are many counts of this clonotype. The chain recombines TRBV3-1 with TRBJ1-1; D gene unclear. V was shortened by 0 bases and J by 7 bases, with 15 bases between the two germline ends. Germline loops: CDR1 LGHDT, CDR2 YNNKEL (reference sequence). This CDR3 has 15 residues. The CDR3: CASSQDLGGLGEAFF. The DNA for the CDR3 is TGTGCCAGCAGCCAAGACCTGGGAGGCCTGGGTGAAGCTTTCTTT.

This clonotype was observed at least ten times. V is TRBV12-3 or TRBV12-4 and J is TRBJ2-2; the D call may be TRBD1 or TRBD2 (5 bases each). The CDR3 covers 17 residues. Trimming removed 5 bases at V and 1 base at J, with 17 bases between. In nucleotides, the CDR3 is TGTGCCAGCAGTCCCGGGACCCTAAAGAAGAACACCGGGGAGCTGTTTTTT. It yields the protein CASSPGTLKKNTGELFF.